These 28 T cell receptor beta chains were all obtained from the same sample, sequenced in a study of blood T cell repertoires in COVID-19. TCRdb's table, derived via immunoSEQ multiplex PCR, lists solely in-frame clones and lacks some. The sample shows fewer than 350,000 clones, about 85% of them seen only once. The sample was PBMCs or T cells enriched from blood (not recorded which). These receptors all come from a woman aged 50 to 65 who had recovered from COVID-19.

This clone was seen once. The genes are TRBV7-9 and TRBJ1-1, with D uncertain. The CDR3 has 13 amino acids. Trimming left V 4 bases short and J 7 bases short, with 13 bases between. The V gene's germline CDR1 is SEHNR and CDR2 FQNEAQ (reference sequence). CDR3 in amino acids: CASSSYALGEAFF. Written as DNA, the CDR3 is TGTGCCAGCAGCTCTTATGCACTCGGTGAAGCTTTCTTT.

The rearrangement uses TRBV11-2 and TRBJ2-2, with D unresolved. CDR1 and CDR2 (germline): SGHAT, FQNNGV. The CDR3 has 14 amino acids. With 5 bases removed from V and 1 base from J, the gap between germline ends came to 8 bases. DNA of the CDR3: TGTGCCAGCAGCCTAACGCGGAACACCGGGGAGCTGTTTTTT. Protein product: CASSLTRNTGELFF.

The V gene is TRBV18, the J gene TRBJ2-7; TRBD1 might be the D (7 bases). CDR1 and CDR2 (germline): KGHSH, LQKENI. The germline V and J ends were trimmed by 2 bases and 6 bases, with 14 bases remaining between them. The CDR3 is 14 amino acids. This CDR3 reads CASSPSRGVGEQYF. CDR3 DNA: TGTGCCAGCTCACCATCCAGGGGGGTGGGCGAGCAGTACTTC.

The gene calls are TRBV3-1 (or the pseudogene TRBV3-2) and TRBJ2-1; tentatively, D is TRBD2 (6 bases). Germline CDR1 LGHDT, CDR2 YNNKEL (reference sequence). V was clipped by 3 bases and J by 5 bases, with 20 bases between them. The CDR3 is 17 amino acids. DNA of the CDR3: TGTGCCAGCAGCCAGAAGATGGGAGCGGAGGGACACAATGAGCAGTTCTTC. Its protein is CASSQKMGAEGHNEQFF.

The chain links TRBV4-1 to TRBJ2-1; D is unclear. Looked up from germline, CDR1 is MGHRA and CDR2 is YSYEKL. This CDR3 is built from 16 residues. V was shortened by 0 bases and J by 6 bases, with 15 bases between the two germline ends. CDR3 residues: CASSQDSRLMINEQFF. CDR3 DNA: TGCGCCAGCAGCCAAGATAGCCGGCTAATGATCAATGAGCAGTTCTTC.

This clone was picked up one time. The chain is built from TRBV7-3 and TRBJ2-7, with D possibly matching TRBD1 (5 bases). The germline V and J ends were trimmed by 2 bases and 0 bases, with 11 bases remaining between them. Germline lookup yields CDR1 SGHTA and CDR2 FQGTGA. The CDR3 is 15 residues long. CDR3 sequence: CASSLAPGNSYEQYF. CDR3 coding DNA: TGTGCCAGCAGCTTAGCCCCAGGGAACTCCTACGAGCAGTACTTC.

The chain has TRBV4-1 and TRBJ2-1; 8 positions agree with TRBD2. The CDR3 totals 15 residues. J was trimmed by 2 bases and V by 5 bases; bases with no gene match: 5. Germline assignment: CDR1 MGHRA and CDR2 YSYEKL. The CDR3 loop reads CASSGLAVAYNEQFF. For the CDR3, the DNA is TGCGCCAGCAGCGGACTAGCCGTCGCCTACAATGAGCAGTTCTTC.

The gene calls are TRBV27 and TRBJ2-3; TRBD1 matches at 7 bases. This CDR3 spans 16 amino acids. Germline assignment: CDR1 MNHEY and CDR2 SMNVEV (reference sequence). V gave up 3 bases and J gave up 1 base; unmatched junction bases: 7. The CDR3 DNA follows: TGTGCCAGCAGTTTTCAGGGGGTCCGTGGCACAGATACGCAGTATTTT. Its protein product is CASSFQGVRGTDTQYF.

This clone was picked up a small number of times. The rearrangement joins TRBV24-1 to TRBJ2-1; perhaps TRBD1 as D (5 bases). The CDR3 loop spans 14 amino acids. The germline V and J ends were trimmed by 4 bases and 8 bases, with 14 bases remaining between them. The germline V gene encodes CDR1 KGHDR and CDR2 SFDVKD. The CDR3 protein is CATSDQGVRDEQFF. The CDR3 DNA reads TGTGCCACCAGTGACCAGGGTGTTAGGGATGAGCAGTTCTTC.

In DNA, the CDR3 is TGTGCCAGCAGCTTAGCGGCAGGGAATGTTGAAAAACTGTTTTTT. Translation: CASSLAAGNVEKLFF. The chain employs TRBV11-2 and TRBJ1-4; D may be TRBD1 (5 bases). This CDR3 is built from 15 residues. Germline assignment: CDR1 SGHAT and CDR2 FQNNGV. Trimming took off 1 base at V and 7 bases at J, with 13 bases between the two ends.

The chain recombines TRBV7-9 with TRBJ1-1; TRBD1 matches 10 bases. Per the germline V gene, CDR1 is SEHNR and CDR2 is FQNEAQ (reference sequence). The CDR3 sequence is 15 residues long. The trim removed 5 bases at V and 6 bases at J, leaving 9 bases unmatched. The CDR3 is CASSQFRDRGAEAFF. The DNA of the CDR3 is TGTGCCAGCAGCCAATTCCGGGACAGGGGAGCTGAAGCTTTCTTT.

This clone has only one observation. The chain links TRBV18 to TRBJ2-3, with D uncertain. This CDR3 has 13 amino acids. V was cut by 2 bases and J by 6 bases, with 9 bases left in between. Germline lookup yields CDR1 KGHSH and CDR2 LQKENI. Here the CDR3 reads CASSPELRDTQYF. DNA of the CDR3: TGTGCCAGCTCACCAGAGCTCCGGGATACGCAGTATTTT.

The rearrangement uses TRBV5-5 and TRBJ1-4; 9 bases are a match to TRBD1. Unmatched junction bases numbered 3, after V lost 4 bases and J lost 5 bases. Germline V gives CDR1 SGHKS, CDR2 YYEKEE (reference sequence). The CDR3 spans 14 residues. The CDR3 DNA reads as TGTGCCAGCAGCAGAGGGACAGGGAATGAAAAACTGTTTTTT. Protein product: CASSRGTGNEKLFF.

The gene calls are TRBV15 and TRBJ2-2, with D possibly matching TRBD1 (6 bases). V lost 1 base and J 1 base, leaving 7 bases between the germline ends. There are 15 residues in the CDR3. CDR1 and CDR2 (germline): LNHNV, YYDKDF (reference sequence). The CDR3: CATSRGGQNTGELFF. Here the CDR3 DNA reads TGTGCCACCAGCAGAGGGGGACAGAACACCGGGGAGCTGTTTTTT.

The J gene is TRBJ1-3, the V gene TRBV6-1; D is unresolved. The CDR3 extends over 16 amino acids. The germline V gene has CDR1 MNHNS and CDR2 SASEGT. V gave up 6 bases and J gave up 9 bases, with 24 bases separating them. CDR3 loop: CASRELSTLLGATIYF. Written as DNA, the CDR3 is TGTGCCAGCAGAGAACTATCGACCCTGTTGGGAGCCACCATATATTTT.

CDR3 bases: TGTGCCGCAGCAGGGGTAAGGGAGAGATCGAACACCGGGGAGCTGTTTTTT. Its protein product is CAAAGVRERSNTGELFF. The chain uses TRBV27 and TRBJ2-2; TRBD1 is a possible D gene (6 bases). V was cut by 11 bases and J by 0 bases, with 22 bases left in between. The CDR3 is 17 residues long. CDR1 MNHEY and CDR2 SMNVEV come from the germline V gene (reference sequence).

This clone occurred once. One end of the junction varies from germline; a read error may be responsible. The rearrangement joins TRBV12-3 or TRBV12-4 to TRBJ1-1; D is possibly TRBD1 (5 bases). The CDR3 consists of 13 residues. CDR3: CASSSGLKTEAFF. As DNA, the CDR3 is TGTGCCAGCAGTTCGGGACTGAAGACTGAAGCTTTCTTT.

The rearrangement uses TRBV10-3 and TRBJ2-7; 7 nucleotides agree with TRBD2. The CDR3 has 17 residues. The germline V gene has CDR1 ENHRY and CDR2 SYGVKD. J lost 6 bases, V lost 0 bases, and 14 bases had no gene match. The CDR3 spells CAISESDWEGRWGEQYF. The CDR3 DNA follows: TGTGCCATCAGTGAGTCGGATTGGGAGGGTCGCTGGGGCGAGCAGTACTTC.

The V gene is TRBV7-2, the J gene TRBJ2-1; possibly TRBD2 for D (6 bases). Trimming cost V 2 bases and J 15 bases, with 14 bases left between them. CDR1 SGHTA and CDR2 FQGNSA come from the germline V gene. The CDR3 is 12 amino acids. For the CDR3, the DNA is TGTGCCAGCAGCTTAACCGGGACTGCACCGTTCTTC. Residues: CASSLTGTAPFF.

This chain links TRBV4-1 with TRBJ1-5; D possibly corresponds to TRBD1 (5 bases). V lost 3 bases and J 2 bases, leaving 23 bases between the germline ends. The CDR3 spans 19 residues. CDR1 and CDR2 (germline): MGHRA, YSYEKL. The CDR3 loop reads CASSQAGPRTGSGNQPQHF. The CDR3 DNA sequence: TGCGCCAGCAGCCAGGCGGGACCGAGAACTGGATCCGGCAATCAGCCCCAGCATTTT.

The chain carries TRBV29-1 and TRBJ1-2; 8 bases agree with TRBD1. Germline V gene lookup returns CDR1 SQVTM and CDR2 ANQGSEA. V dropped 6 bases and J dropped 3; count of bases not matched to a gene: 6. CDR3 length: 13 residues. CDR3 sequence (DNA): TGCAGCGTCAGGACAGGGAGAGACTATGGCTACACCTTC. Translation: CSVRTGRDYGYTF.

The V and J genes are TRBV4-3 and TRBJ2-5, with TRBD1 matching 10 bases. Germline values: CDR1 LGHNA, CDR2 YSLEER. Trimming removed 1 base from V and 7 bases from J; junction bases left unmatched: 6. The CDR3 consists of 15 residues. The CDR3 DNA follows: TGCGCCAGCAGCCAAGCCCCGGGACAGGGGACGACCCAGTACTTC. Amino acids: CASSQAPGQGTTQYF.

The V call is TRBV2, the J call TRBJ2-3, with D tentatively TRBD2 (5 bases). Germline-derived CDR1 and CDR2 are SNHLY and FYNNEI. This CDR3 region has 15 residues. V lost 8 bases and J lost 0, with 15 bases in between. The CDR3: CASSARELSTDTQYF. CDR3 DNA sequence: TGTGCCAGCTCTGCGAGGGAACTTAGCACAGATACGCAGTATTTT.

The chain carries TRBV7-2 and TRBJ2-2, with 7 bases identical to TRBD2. This CDR3 region has 16 residues. Germline CDR1 reads SGHTA; CDR2 reads FQGNSA. The trim removed 4 bases at V and 4 bases at J, leaving 9 bases unmatched. The CDR3 DNA reads TGTGCCAGCAGCTCTAGCGGAAGCGGTGGCACCGGGGAGCTGTTTTTT. Encoded protein: CASSSSGSGGTGELFF.

This clone has more than one count but fewer than ten. The CDR3 here is CANNRRQPQHF. CDR3 coding DNA: TGCGCCAACAACAGGAGACAGCCCCAGCATTTT. The chain links TRBV10-2 to TRBJ1-5; D is perhaps TRBD1 (5 bases). The CDR3 is 11 residues long. Trimming shortened V by 10 bases and J by 7 bases, and 11 bases separated the two germline ends. Germline loops: CDR1 WSHSY, CDR2 SAAADI.

The chain uses TRBV5-6 and TRBJ2-1; no reliable D call. CDR1 is SGHDT, CDR2 YYEEEE, per germline. The CDR3 has 14 residues. Trimming removed 0 bases from V and 1 base from J, with 5 bases in between. CDR3 in DNA: TGTGCCAGCAGCTTGGGCAGGTCCTACAATGAGCAGTTCTTC. Protein sequence: CASSLGRSYNEQFF.

The V and J genes are TRBV11-2 and TRBJ2-7; 9 bases are shared with TRBD1. Germline CDR1 reads SGHAT; CDR2 reads FQNNGV. With 4 bases clipped from V and 3 bases from J, the junction kept 10 bases outside the gene matches. The CDR3 runs 16 residues. CDR3 in amino acids: CASSSRDRVILYEQYF. The CDR3 nucleotides read TGTGCCAGCAGCTCCCGGGACAGGGTTATACTCTACGAGCAGTACTTC.

This clone was detected only once. V usage is TRBV5-4 and J usage is TRBJ1-2; 11 bases fit TRBD1. Germline assignment: CDR1 SGHNT and CDR2 YYREEE (reference sequence). The CDR3 is made up of 15 amino acids. V was pared by 4 bases and J by 2 bases, with 4 bases of the junction left unmatched. CDR3 residues: CASSAGTGGNYGYTF. CDR3 nucleotide sequence: TGTGCCAGCAGCGCGGGGACAGGGGGAAACTATGGCTACACCTTC.